The 6 T cell receptor beta chains below come from one sample, sequenced in a study of OX40 agonist ivuxolimab in advanced cancers. The table came from immunoSEQ multiplex PCR; TCRdb's copy has only in-frame clones and leaves some out. Counted here are under 80,000 clones, about 91% occurring once; the ten biggest clones make up approximately 2.3%. Sample: CD4+ or CD8+ T cells sorted from blood, taken in a trial of the OX40 agonist ivuxolimab. The receptors shown here come from an adult with an advanced solid tumor such as melanoma, head and neck, liver or kidney cancer.

The V gene is TRBV4-1, the J gene TRBJ2-5; no clear D. This CDR3 comprises 12 residues. Germline values: CDR1 MGHRA, CDR2 YSYEKL. V lost 1 base and J lost 1, with 1 base in between. The CDR3 loop reads CASSQGQETQYF. The DNA of the CDR3 is TGCGCCAGCAGCCAAGGCCAAGAGACCCAGTACTTC.

The V gene is TRBV2, the J gene TRBJ2-5; D remains ambiguous. The CDR3 is 14 residues long. Germline V gene data show CDR1 as SNHLY and CDR2 as FYNNEI. V shed 1 base and J shed 1 base, with 7 bases lying between them. The CDR3 region is CASSEGRSQETQYF. The CDR3 region has the DNA TGTGCCAGCAGTGAAGGCCGGTCCCAAGAGACCCAGTACTTC.

The chain uses TRBV5-1 and TRBJ1-4; D is possibly TRBD1 (6 bases). V dropped 4 bases and J dropped 10 bases, with 17 bases sitting between them. The CDR3 consists of 14 residues. The germline V gene has CDR1 SGHRS and CDR2 YFSETQ. CDR3 in DNA: TGCGCCAGCAGCCCGGACCTCCTGACAGGAAAACTGTTTTTT. This sequence encodes CASSPDLLTGKLFF.

The genes are TRBV7-3 and TRBJ1-1; TRBD1 might be the D (5 bases). The CDR3 has 13 residues. The germline gives CDR1 SGHTA, CDR2 FQGTGA. Trimming took 4 bases from V and 4 from J, leaving 10 bases between them. In DNA form, the CDR3 reads TGTGCCAGCAGCTCACAGGAGGCCACTGAAGCTTTCTTT. This encodes CASSSQEATEAFF.

The chain carries TRBV9 and TRBJ2-5, with a weak D call TRBD2 (6 bases). CDR3 length: 15 residues. Between the trimmed V and J ends, which lost 2 bases and 1 base, there was a span of 12 bases. CDR1 is SGDLS and CDR2 is YYNGEE in the germline V gene. The CDR3 DNA follows: TGTGCCAGCAGCGTCGACCGGGAGCCCCAAGAGACCCAGTACTTC. This encodes CASSVDREPQETQYF.

The rearrangement links TRBV5-4 to TRBJ2-7, with D unclear. The CDR3 covers 15 residues. Trimming took 2 bases from V and 0 from J, leaving 12 bases between them. Germline CDR1 and CDR2: SGHNT and YYREEE (reference sequence). For the CDR3, the DNA is TGTGCCAGCAGCTTCGGATCCAGGAGCTCCTACGAGCAGTACTTC. Its translation: CASSFGSRSSYEQYF.